This T cell receptor (beta chain) was captured by sequencing in a study of T cells after yellow fever vaccination. TCRdb reprocessed the 5' RACE reads via MiXCR and lists one record per CDR3 protein. Of over 120,000 distinct CDR3 sequences in the sample, about 6.9% were seen once. This clonotype came up a few times. The CDR3 length is 17 residues. Germline V gives CDR1 SGHTA, CDR2 FQGNSA. V was pared by 0 bases and J by 2 bases, with 9 bases of the junction left unmatched. The receptor comes from a man aged 30-40 years who received the YFV17D yellow fever vaccine. The chain couples TRBV7-2 to TRBJ1-2; the match to TRBD1 covers 7 bases. Sample: CD4+ T cells sorted from PBMCs, taken 10 days after the yellow fever booster vaccination. The CDR3 sequence is CASSLAPTGVRNYGYTF. The CDR3 coding sequence is TGTGCCAGCAGCTTAGCGCCCACAGGGGTCCGCAACTATGGCTACACCTTC.